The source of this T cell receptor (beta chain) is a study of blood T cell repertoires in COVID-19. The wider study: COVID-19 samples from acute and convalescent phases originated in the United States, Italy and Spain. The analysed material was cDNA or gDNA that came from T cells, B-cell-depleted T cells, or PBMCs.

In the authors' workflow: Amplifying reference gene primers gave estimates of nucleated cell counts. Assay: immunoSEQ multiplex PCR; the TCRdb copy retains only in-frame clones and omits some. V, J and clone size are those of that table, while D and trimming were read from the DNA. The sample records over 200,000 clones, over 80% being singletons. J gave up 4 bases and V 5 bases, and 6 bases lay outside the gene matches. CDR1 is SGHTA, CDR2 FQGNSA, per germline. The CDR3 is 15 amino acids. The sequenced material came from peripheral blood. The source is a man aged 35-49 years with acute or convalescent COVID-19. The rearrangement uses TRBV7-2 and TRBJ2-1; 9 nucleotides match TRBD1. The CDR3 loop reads CASSIGQGKYNEQFF. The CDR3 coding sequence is TGTGCCAGCAGCATCGGACAGGGGAAATACAATGAGCAGTTCTTC. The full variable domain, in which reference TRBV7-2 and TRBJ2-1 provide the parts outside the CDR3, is GAGVSQSPSNKVTEKGKDVELRCDPISGHTALYWYRQSLGQGLEFLIYFQGNSAPDKSGLPSDRFSAERTGGSVSTLTIQRTQQEDSAVYLCASSIGQGKYNEQFFGPGTRLTVL.